Following are 14 T cell receptor beta chains from one sample sequenced in a study of T cell responses to AZD1222 COVID-19 vaccine. Assay: immunoSEQ multiplex PCR; the TCRdb copy retains only in-frame clones and omits some. The record lists about 140,000 clones, of which the ten most abundant hold roughly 2%. The sequenced sample consisted of peripheral blood. All receptors derive from an adult in good health.

The chain is built from TRBV1 and TRBJ2-6; the table calls TRBD2, which could not be checked here. TRBV1 constitutes a pseudogene. The CDR3 runs 19 residues. CDR3 DNA sequence: TGCACCAGCAGCCGCCCAGGCCAGCGGGGGGCCTCTGGGGCCAACGTCCTGACTTTC. Its protein is CTSSRPGQRGASGANVLTF.

This chain connects TRBV6-6 to TRBJ1-3; 11 bases map to TRBD1. Losses at the gene ends were 4 bases for V and 2 bases for J; bases not matched to a gene: 4. Germline V CDR1 and CDR2: MNHNY, SVGAGI (reference sequence). CDR3 length equals 16 residues. In DNA form, the CDR3 reads TGTGCCAGCAGTTCCACGGGACAGGGGGCTGGAAACACCATATATTTT. This codes for CASSSTGQGAGNTIYF.

The chain employs TRBV7-8 and TRBJ1-5; 9 nucleotides line up with TRBD1. The CDR3 is 19 residues long. Per germline, CDR1 SGHVS and CDR2 FQNEAQ. V lost 1 base and J lost 2; bases outside the gene matches: 12. CDR3 region: CASSLDRGQGYRGNQPQHF. The DNA for the CDR3 is TGTGCCAGCAGCTTAGATCGAGGACAGGGGTATCGTGGCAATCAGCCCCAGCATTTT.

The V gene is TRBV6-6, the J gene TRBJ1-1, with 7 positions matching TRBD1. This CDR3 spans 14 amino acids. Per the germline V gene, CDR1 is MNHNY and CDR2 is SVGAGI (reference sequence). J lost 4 bases, V lost 5 bases, and 7 bases had no gene match. CDR3: CASSGVTGFTEAFF. CDR3 coding DNA: TGTGCCAGCAGTGGCGTGACAGGGTTCACTGAAGCTTTCTTT.

This chain uses TRBV5-4 with TRBJ2-7; 9 bases agree with TRBD2. The germline V gene encodes CDR1 SGHNT and CDR2 YYREEE (reference sequence). V gave up 0 bases and J gave up 3 bases; unmatched junction bases: 13. This CDR3 is built from 18 residues. Here the CDR3 reads CASSLGPGGGALVYEQYF. DNA of the CDR3: TGTGCCAGCAGCTTGGGGCCTGGCGGGGGGGCGCTTGTCTACGAGCAGTACTTC.

This chain links TRBV7-6 with TRBJ1-4; 10 bases map to TRBD1. J was trimmed by 5 bases and V by 5 bases; bases with no gene match: 5. CDR3 size: 15 residues. Looked up from germline, CDR1 is SGHVS and CDR2 is FNYEAQ. The CDR3 protein is CASSQRTGGNEKLFF. CDR3 coding DNA: TGTGCCAGCAGCCAAAGGACAGGGGGAAATGAAAAACTGTTTTTT. Drawing the rest from reference TRBV7-6 and TRBJ1-4, the complete variable domain is GAGVSQSPRYKVTKRGQDVALRCDPISGHVSLYWYRQALGQGPEFLTYFNYEAQQDKSGLPNDRFSAERPEGSISTLTIQRTEQRDSAMYRCASSQRTGGNEKLFFGSGTQLSVL.

The chain employs TRBV18 and TRBJ1-3, with TRBD1 matching over 7 bases. Germline CDR1 reads KGHSH; CDR2 reads LQKENI. This CDR3 comprises 15 residues. V gave up 2 bases and J gave up 2 bases; unmatched junction bases: 3. This CDR3 is CASSPTGVAGNTIYF. CDR3 in DNA: TGTGCCAGCTCACCAACAGGGGTTGCTGGAAACACCATATATTTT. The variable domain in full, completed from reference TRBV18 and TRBJ1-3, reads NAGVMQNPRHLVRRRGQEARLRCSPMKGHSHVYWYRQLPEEGLKFMVYLQKENIIDESGMPKERFSAEFPKEGPSILRIQQVVRGDSAAYFCASSPTGVAGNTIYFGEGSWLTVV.

V and J are TRBV5-1 and TRBJ1-3, with no clear D. The CDR3 spans 16 residues. V was clipped by 1 base and J by 3 bases, with 14 bases between them. The germline gives CDR1 SGHRS, CDR2 YFSETQ. This chain's CDR3 is CASSLTNLNGGNTIYF. The CDR3 coding sequence is TGCGCCAGCAGCTTGACCAACTTGAATGGTGGAAACACCATATATTTT.

The gene calls are TRBV9 and TRBJ2-5; 8 bases fit TRBD2. Unmatched junction bases numbered 15, after V lost 4 bases and J lost 10 bases. CDR1 SGDLS and CDR2 YYNGEE come from the germline V gene. The CDR3 contains 15 residues. CDR3 protein: CASSPSGGEREGQYF. CDR3 in DNA: TGTGCCAGCAGCCCCTCCGGGGGGGAAAGAGAAGGCCAGTACTTC.

The CDR3 sequence: CAWSVNANEKLFF. CDR3 in DNA: TGTGCCTGGAGTGTAAACGCCAATGAAAAACTGTTTTTT. The chain is built from TRBV30 and TRBJ1-4, with D unclear. Germline loops: CDR1 GTSNPN, CDR2 SVGIG (reference sequence). Trimming pared 0 bases from V and 5 bases from J, leaving 7 bases between. The CDR3 consists of 13 residues.

The chain has TRBV6-1 and TRBJ1-2; D remains ambiguous. V was trimmed by 3 bases and J by 4 bases, leaving 18 bases between them. Per the germline V gene, CDR1 is MNHNS and CDR2 is SASEGT. The CDR3 runs 16 residues. The CDR3 region has the DNA TGTGCCAGCAGTGATCGAGCCAGGCCGTCTGTCTATGGCTACACCTTC. Protein sequence: CASSDRARPSVYGYTF.

Of note for this clone: A junction boundary mismatches the germline segment, possibly from a read error. The CDR3 DNA reads as TGCGCCAGCAGCCAAGATACAGTTACGCAGTATTTT. The encoded protein is CASSQDTVTQYF. The chain couples TRBV4-1 to TRBJ2-3, with unresolved D. The CDR3 runs 12 residues. Germline loops: CDR1 MGHRA, CDR2 YSYEKL.

The gene calls are TRBV6-5 and TRBJ2-7; 8 bases fit TRBD1. The germline CDR1 and CDR2 sequences are MNHEY and SVGAGI. V gave up 6 bases and J gave up 1 base; unmatched junction bases: 5. The length of the CDR3 is 14 residues. The CDR3 sequence is CASSPDRVSYEQYF. As DNA, the CDR3 is TGTGCCAGCAGCCCGGACAGGGTATCCTACGAGCAGTACTTC.

J is TRBJ2-3 and V is TRBV21-1; the D call in the table, TRBD2, was not verified against the DNA. TRBV21-1 is listed as a pseudogene. The CDR3 covers 18 residues. The CDR3 DNA reads as TGTGCCAGCAGCACTTCGGACCGCCTTAAGAGGGGCACAGATACGCAGTATTTT. This encodes CASSTSDRLKRGTDTQYF.